These 14 T cell receptor beta chains originate from one sample sequenced in a study of tumor-infiltrating lymphocytes in primary liver carcinoma. Reverse transcription of roughly 0.45 ug total RNA with a constant-region primer produced TCR beta cDNA. Three nested multiplex PCR rounds, a slightly modified ARM-PCR method, built the TCR beta libraries. The first two PCR rounds, approximately 10 cycles each, used TRBV1-TRBV30 forward primers and a C-beta reverse primer. TCRdb used MiXCR to reprocess the multiplex PCR reads, holding one entry per CDR3 protein. Here the sample spans about 120,000 distinct CDR3 sequences, 50% to 65% being singletons. It was from about 19-30 mg of unsorted bulk tissue that RNA and DNA were co-extracted. Sequencing was carried out using liver tumor tissue from sampling region 1. Subset here: tumor region T1, superior pole. These receptors all stem from a woman in her sixties or seventies with primary liver carcinoma and hepatitis B virus infection.

Note on this clonotype: A much larger clone sits a single nucleotide away, making a read error possible. The gene calls are TRBV29-1 and TRBJ1-1; D gene uncertain. The length of the CDR3 is 13 residues. Trimming removed 4 bases at V and 4 bases at J, with 13 bases between. The germline gives CDR1 SQVTM, CDR2 ANQGSEA. CDR3 DNA sequence: TGCAGCGTTGTGGAGGCAGGATTCACTGAAGCTTTCTTT. Its protein is CSVVEAGFTEAFF.

A single count supports this clonotype. A read error may account for a junction end that differs from germline. The rearrangement links TRBV11-3 to TRBJ2-3; 7 bases line up with TRBD2. The germline CDR1 and CDR2 sequences are SGHNT and YENEEA. This CDR3 has 14 amino acids. CDR3 region: CSSSFRTSTDTHYF. CDR3 nucleotides: TGTTCCAGCAGCTTCAGGACTAGTACAGATACGCACTATTTT.

This clonotype appeared a single time. At one boundary the junction diverges from the germline segment, which might be a read error. V is TRBV11-3 and J is TRBJ2-7; 12 nucleotides agree with TRBD1. The germline gives CDR1 SGHNT, CDR2 YENEEA. The CDR3 extends over 15 amino acids. CDR3 nucleotide sequence: TGTGCCAGCAGCCCCGGGACAGGGGGCAACTGTGAGCAATACTTC. Residues: CASSPGTGGNCEQYF.

For this clonotype: A junction end diverges from the germline sequence, so it may reflect a read error. The J gene is TRBJ2-2, the V gene TRBV5-6; no firm D call. Per the germline V gene, CDR1 is SGHDT and CDR2 is YYEEEE. This CDR3 has 17 amino acids. The CDR3 spells CASSLVWATQNTGELFF. Written as DNA, the CDR3 is TGTGCCAGCAGTTTGGTCTGGGCTACCCAAAACACCGGGGAGCTGTTTTTT.

This clonotype came up once. At one end the junction does not follow the germline gene, possibly because of a read error. The chain couples TRBV11-2 to TRBJ1-2; D ambiguous. The V gene's germline CDR1 is SGHAT and CDR2 FQNNGV. This CDR3 has 14 residues. This CDR3 reads CASSLDRAACGYIF. The CDR3 bases are TGTGCCAGCAGCTTAGATAGGGCAGCCTGTGGCTACATCTTC.

About this clonotype: A much larger clone lies a single base off, so this may be a read error. Given the absence of the conserved phenylalanine or tryptophan at the CDR3 end, a read error is likely. The gene calls are TRBV5-8 and TRBJ2-7; 10 nucleotides match TRBD1. The CDR3 sequence is 15 residues long. The V gene end was trimmed by 1 base and the J gene end by 4 bases; junction bases not matched to a gene: 5. In germline, CDR1 is SGHTS, CDR2 YDEGEE. This CDR3 reads CASSLFGTGVYEQYS. The CDR3, as DNA: TGTGCCAGCAGCTTGTTCGGGACAGGGGTTTACGAGCAGTACTCC.

This clonotype was detected only a few times. This may arise from a read error, as a much more abundant clone is one base away. This sequence joins TRBV6-5 and TRBJ1-6; D remains unclear. From germline, CDR1 is MNHEY and CDR2 SVGAGI. The CDR3 has 17 amino acids. Trimming took 5 bases from V and 13 from J, leaving 27 bases between them. CDR3 DNA sequence: TGTGCCAGCAGTGGAGAACCAACCAGGCCTCGGAAAGGTCCCCTCCACTTT. Amino acid sequence: CASSGEPTRPRKGPLHF.

Worth noting for this clonotype: No conserved phenylalanine or tryptophan ends this CDR3, so it is likely a read error. CDR3 nucleotides: TGTGCCAGCAGCTTAGGGTCGAGCACCGGGGAGCTGTTTTTA. As protein: CASSLGSSTGELFL. The V gene is TRBV11-2, the J gene TRBJ2-2; D is unclear. The CDR3 runs to 14 residues. V was cut by 1 base and J by 4 bases, with 7 bases left in between. Looked up from germline, CDR1 is SGHAT and CDR2 is FQNNGV.

As regards this clonotype: A much larger clone lies one base from this, so it may be a read error. The chain employs TRBV24-1 and TRBJ2-1; TRBD2 matches at 12 bases. Germline V gene data show CDR1 as KGHDR and CDR2 as SFDVKD. This CDR3 region has 16 residues. CDR3 nucleotide sequence: TGTGCCACCGGTGACCCTAGCGGGAGGGTCTACAATGAGCAGTTCTTC. Translating gives CATGDPSGRVYNEQFF.

The table lists this clonotype with a few counts. The genes are TRBV28 and TRBJ2-7; D might be TRBD2 (6 bases). CDR3 size: 15 residues. V was shortened by 5 bases and J by 0 bases, with 14 bases between the two germline ends. The germline V gene encodes CDR1 MDHEN and CDR2 SYDVKM. CDR3 protein: CASSSRTTISYEQYF. The CDR3 DNA reads as TGTGCCAGCAGTAGTCGGACTACAATCTCCTACGAGCAGTACTTC.

As concerns this clonotype: This may be a read error: a much more frequent sequence differs by one nucleotide. Likely a read error: the CDR3 ends without its conserved phenylalanine or tryptophan. The chain joins TRBV10-2 to TRBJ2-3, with 11 bases aligning to TRBD2. The CDR3 length is 16 residues. With 8 bases clipped from V and 0 bases from J, the junction kept 7 bases outside the gene matches. Germline CDR1 WSHSY, CDR2 SAAADI. The CDR3 spells CASGRLAGTSTDTQYL. CDR3 nucleotide sequence: TGCGCCAGCGGTCGACTAGCGGGAACTAGCACAGATACGCAGTATCTT.

The gene calls are TRBV7-9 and TRBJ1-2, with D perhaps TRBD1 (5 bases). Per the germline V gene, CDR1 is SEHNR and CDR2 is FQNEAQ (reference sequence). This CDR3 spans 12 amino acids. The V and J ends lost 0 bases and 7 bases respectively, with 6 bases between them. This CDR3 reads CASSLAGVGYTF. The CDR3 DNA sequence: TGTGCCAGCAGCTTAGCAGGGGTTGGCTACACCTTC.

A note on this clonotype: A much larger clone sits a single nucleotide away, making a read error possible. The V gene is TRBV6-5, the J gene TRBJ2-7; the match to TRBD1 covers 9 bases. Trimming took 4 bases from V and 5 from J; bases not matched to a gene: 9. The germline gives CDR1 MNHEY, CDR2 SVGAGI. The CDR3 length is 15 residues. CDR3: CASSLVGTGRDEQYF. Here the CDR3 DNA reads TGTGCCAGCAGTTTGGTCGGGACAGGGAGGGACGAGCAGTACTTC.

This clonotype was seen just once. V gene TRBV28 combines with J gene TRBJ1-3, with D possibly being TRBD1 (5 bases). Trimming pared 5 bases from V and 2 bases from J, leaving 10 bases between. Per germline, CDR1 MDHEN and CDR2 SYDVKM. CDR3 length equals 14 residues. The CDR3 nucleotides are TGTGCCAGCAGTCCGGTAGGGGCTGGAAACACCATATATTTT. Residues: CASSPVGAGNTIYF.